The 6 T cell receptor beta chains below all came from one sample that was sequenced in a study of T cell responses to AZD1222 COVID-19 vaccine. Profiled with immunoSEQ multiplex PCR; TCRdb holds only in-frame clones, not every one. This sample has some 140,000 clones, with about 91% found just once. Specimen: peripheral blood, collected 28 days after the second AZD1222 dose. These TCRs come from an adult who received the AZD1222 COVID-19 vaccine.

The CDR3 spells CAWSIGQETQYF. Here the CDR3 DNA reads TGTGCCTGGAGTATCGGGCAAGAGACCCAGTACTTC. The V call is TRBV30, the J call TRBJ2-5; D is undetermined. CDR1 and CDR2 from the germline V gene are GTSNPN and SVGIG (reference sequence). The length of the CDR3 is 12 residues. Trimming pared 2 bases from V and 2 bases from J, leaving 6 bases between.

The chain is built from TRBV5-5 and TRBJ1-2; D gene uncertain. CDR3 size: 13 residues. Trimming removed 5 bases at V and 8 bases at J, with 16 bases between. The germline V gene encodes CDR1 SGHKS and CDR2 YYEKEE (reference sequence). CDR3: CASSKGSPMGYTF. The CDR3 DNA reads TGTGCCAGCAGTAAGGGTTCTCCTATGGGCTACACCTTC.

The chain has TRBV6-1 and TRBJ2-1; 7 bases fit TRBD1. Trimming took 3 bases from V and 1 from J; bases not matched to a gene: 6. The CDR3 length is 16 residues. From germline, CDR1 is MNHNS and CDR2 SASEGT. CDR3 DNA: TGTGCCAGCAGTGAGATGACAGGGCCGTCCTACAATGAGCAGTTCTTC. This translates into CASSEMTGPSYNEQFF.

J is TRBJ1-4 and V is TRBV18, with TRBD1 as a possible D gene (6 bases). The CDR3 has 15 amino acids. Germline V gene sequence: CDR1 KGHSH, CDR2 LQKENI. The V end was cut by 6 bases, the J end by 1 base, with 12 bases between. The CDR3 is CASSRGRGTNEKLFF. The DNA for the CDR3 is TGTGCCAGCTCTCGGGGGCGAGGAACTAATGAAAAACTGTTTTTT. Based on the CDR3 plus reference TRBV18 and TRBJ1-4, the full variable domain is NAGVMQNPRHLVRRRGQEARLRCSPMKGHSHVYWYRQLPEEGLKFMVYLQKENIIDESGMPKERFSAEFPKEGPSILRIQQVVRGDSAAYFCASSRGRGTNEKLFFGSGTQLSVL.

This clone was seen just once. The chain couples TRBV6-5 to TRBJ2-1; TRBD2 matches at 13 bases. V dropped 7 bases and J dropped 6; count of bases not matched to a gene: 3. The CDR3 has 14 residues. Germline V CDR1 and CDR2: MNHEY, SVGAGI. CDR3 sequence (DNA): TGTGCCAGCACGGGGACTAGCGGGACCAATGAGCAGTTCTTC. Its translation is CASTGTSGTNEQFF.

This clone was detected once. The same CDR3 arises from other DNA sequences in this sample as well. The J gene is TRBJ1-5, the V gene TRBV19; 9 nucleotides match TRBD1. With V trimmed by 5 bases and J by 6 bases, 8 bases remained unmatched. Germline V gene data show CDR1 as LNHDA and CDR2 as SQIVND (reference sequence). The CDR3 totals 15 residues. CDR3 residues: CASSRTGASGQPQHF. CDR3 in DNA: TGTGCCAGTAGTCGGACAGGGGCCTCCGGTCAGCCCCAGCATTTT.